Each of the 28 T cell receptor beta chains below was sequenced from the same sample in a study of blood T cells in healthy people across ages. A second roughly 7 to 12 cycle PCR used barcoded and J-beta primers. TCRdb reprocessed the 5' RACE reads with MiXCR, giving one entry per CDR3 protein. The repertoire has roughly 550,000 distinct CDR3 sequences, less than 25% of them found once; the top ten carry approximately 8.7%. The same specimen was also included in a second study, on T cells of mothers and their children.

The sequencing sample was made of blood. These receptors all come from a boy aged 5-17 years in good health.

This clonotype was found a few times. V is TRBV27 and J is TRBJ2-6; D might be TRBD1 (5 bases). The CDR3 runs 14 residues. V lost 5 bases to trimming and J lost 0 bases, with 5 bases between them. Germline V gene data show CDR1 as MNHEY and CDR2 as SMNVEV (reference sequence). This CDR3 is CASSGASGANVLTF. Written as DNA, the CDR3 is TGTGCCAGCAGTGGGGCCTCTGGGGCCAACGTCCTGACTTTC.

The chain combines TRBV7-9 with TRBJ2-3; D is uncertain. V was cut by 4 bases and J by 6 bases, with 14 bases left in between. This CDR3 has 14 residues. The germline gives CDR1 SEHNR, CDR2 FQNEAQ (reference sequence). For the CDR3, the DNA is TGTGCCAGCAGCTCGACGAATGGCGCGGATACGCAGTATTTT. Translation: CASSSTNGADTQYF.

Only a few counts were recorded for this clonotype. The chain combines TRBV30 with TRBJ2-5, with TRBD1 matching over 9 bases. The end of the DNA fits TRBJ2-7 better, so the J call may be wrong. In germline, CDR1 is GTSNPN, CDR2 SVGIG (reference sequence). This CDR3 has 13 amino acids. CDR3 loop: CAWGSGQGDEQYF. In DNA, the CDR3 is TGTGCCTGGGGGTCGGGACAGGGAGACGAGCAGTACTTC.

CDR3 in DNA: TGTGCCAGCAGCGTCGTTAGCGGGGGTAGCACAGATACGCAGTATTTT. It yields the protein CASSVVSGGSTDTQYF. The chain joins TRBV7-2 to TRBJ2-3, with 9 bases that match TRBD2. Germline CDR1 and CDR2: SGHTA and FQGNSA. The CDR3 loop spans 16 amino acids. With 5 bases clipped from V and 0 bases from J, the junction kept 6 bases outside the gene matches.

The sample holds a few counts of this clonotype. The chain carries TRBV12-3 or TRBV12-4 and TRBJ1-6; TRBD1 might be the D (6 bases). The CDR3 sequence is 17 residues long. Trimming took 0 bases from V and 10 from J, leaving 19 bases between them. CDR3 sequence reads: CASSLALWTAEESPLHF. The CDR3 nucleotides are TGTGCCAGCAGTTTAGCGCTATGGACAGCCGAGGAATCACCCCTCCACTTT.

This sequence joins TRBV6-6 and TRBJ2-5; the match to TRBD1 covers 8 bases. The ends lost 6 bases at V and 6 bases at J; junction bases unmatched: 9. The length of the CDR3 is 14 residues. Germline CDR1 MNHNY, CDR2 SVGAGI (reference sequence). CDR3 sequence (DNA): TGTGCCAGCAGCGATGGACAGGGTACAAAGACCCAGTACTTC. This sequence encodes CASSDGQGTKTQYF.

The gene calls are TRBV4-1 and TRBJ2-1, with unresolved D. The germline V gene has CDR1 MGHRA and CDR2 YSYEKL. Trimming took off 1 base at V and 0 bases at J, with 10 bases between the two ends. The CDR3 sequence is 16 residues long. The CDR3 region has the DNA TGCGCCAGCAGCCAAGGATTTCACAGCTCCTACAATGAGCAGTTCTTC. It yields the protein CASSQGFHSSYNEQFF.

The V and J genes are TRBV28 and TRBJ1-6; TRBD1 matches at 7 bases. With 1 base clipped from V and 14 bases from J, the junction kept 5 bases outside the gene matches. The CDR3 has 13 amino acids. The germline V gene encodes CDR1 MDHEN and CDR2 SYDVKM. CDR3: CASSLSAGGTLHF. The CDR3 DNA follows: TGTGCCAGCAGTTTATCGGCAGGGGGGACCCTCCACTTT. Supplemented by reference TRBV28 and TRBJ1-6, the full variable domain reads DVKVTQSSRYLVKRTGEKVFLECVQDMDHENMFWYRQDPGLGLRLIYFSYDVKMKEKGDIPEGYSVSREKKERFSLILESASTNQTSMYLCASSLSAGGTLHFGNGTRLTVT.

This clonotype came up a few times. The chain links TRBV4-3 to TRBJ1-4; D is uncertain. Germline CDR1 is LGHNA and CDR2 is YSLEER. The CDR3 spans 15 residues. V shed 0 bases and J shed 4 bases, with 9 bases lying between them. The DNA for the CDR3 is TGCGCCAGCAGCCAAGAAGGGCGCAGTAATGAAAAACTGTTTTTT. Protein product: CASSQEGRSNEKLFF.

Regarding this clonotype: A much larger clone differs by one base, so this may be a read error. This rearrangement joins TRBV29-1 to TRBJ2-7, with 9 bases aligning to TRBD1. Germline-derived CDR1 and CDR2 are SQVTM and ANQGSEA. The CDR3 totals 12 residues. The ends lost 6 bases at V and 4 bases at J; junction bases unmatched: 4. Here the CDR3 reads CSVSGTGYEQYF. Here the CDR3 DNA reads TGCAGCGTATCCGGGACAGGGTACGAGCAGTACTTC.

V usage is TRBV28 and J usage is TRBJ2-5, with D tentatively TRBD1 (6 bases). Germline lookup yields CDR1 MDHEN and CDR2 SYDVKM. The V gene lost 11 bases and the J gene lost 5 bases, with 12 bases spanning the gap. The CDR3 spans 11 residues. The CDR3 coding sequence is TGTGCCGGGGGCTATGGGGAGACCCAGTACTTC. Translated, it gives CAGGYGETQYF.

V and J are TRBV9 and TRBJ2-2; 8 bases match TRBD1. Germline assignment: CDR1 SGDLS and CDR2 YYNGEE. The V segment lost 4 bases and the J segment 4 bases; nucleotides outside the gene matches: 9. The CDR3 is 16 amino acids. CDR3 DNA sequence: TGTGCCAGCAGCCCCCGGACAGGGAAATCCACCGGGGAGCTGTTTTTT. It specifies CASSPRTGKSTGELFF.

The CDR3 spells CASSMMRGGANEQFF. CDR3 nucleotide sequence: TGTGCCAGTAGTATGATGCGGGGGGGGGCAAATGAGCAGTTCTTC. This chain connects TRBV19 to TRBJ2-1; 9 bases agree with TRBD2. This CDR3 has 15 residues. V was pared by 3 bases and J by 7 bases, with 7 bases of the junction left unmatched. The germline CDR1 and CDR2 sequences are LNHDA and SQIVND (reference sequence).

This chain joins TRBV30 and TRBJ1-1; D not resolved. The CDR3 covers 13 residues. Germline lookup yields CDR1 GTSNPN and CDR2 SVGIG (reference sequence). V lost 1 base and J lost 1, with 7 bases in between. Here the CDR3 reads CAWSGTGNTEAFF. Here the CDR3 DNA reads TGTGCCTGGAGTGGAACGGGGAACACTGAAGCTTTCTTT. The whole variable domain, remainder taken from reference TRBV30 and TRBJ1-1, is SQTIHQWPATLVQPVGSPLSLECTVEGTSNPNLYWYRQAAGRGLQLLFYSVGIGQISSEVPQNLSASRPQDRQFILSSKKLLLSDSGFYLCAWSGTGNTEAFFGQGTRLTVV.

The chain employs TRBV20-1 and TRBJ1-1; 12 nucleotides line up with TRBD1. J was trimmed by 5 bases and V by 6 bases; bases with no gene match: 4. Looked up from germline, CDR1 is DFQATT and CDR2 is SNEGSKA (reference sequence). This CDR3 has 13 amino acids. CDR3 sequence reads: CSATGQGATEAFF. The CDR3 DNA is TGCAGTGCAACGGGACAGGGGGCGACTGAAGCTTTCTTT.

The chain couples TRBV4-1 to TRBJ2-7; D unclear. V lost 1 base and J lost 7, with 11 bases in between. The CDR3 is 13 amino acids. Germline CDR1 and CDR2: MGHRA and YSYEKL. The CDR3 DNA sequence: TGCGCCAGCAGCCAAGGCTACGGCCAGGAGCAGTACTTC. It specifies CASSQGYGQEQYF.

This chain links TRBV7-2 with TRBJ1-5; 7 positions agree with TRBD1. The V segment lost 4 bases and the J segment 6 bases; nucleotides outside the gene matches: 6. Germline V gives CDR1 SGHTA, CDR2 FQGNSA. CDR3 size: 14 residues. CDR3 sequence (DNA): TGTGCCAGCAGCTCGCAGGGGGGTCCTCAGCCCCAGCATTTT. It translates to CASSSQGGPQPQHF. Looking up the rest from reference TRBV7-2 and TRBJ1-5 gives the full variable domain: GAGVSQSPSNKVTEKGKDVELRCDPISGHTALYWYRQSLGQGLEFLIYFQGNSAPDKSGLPSDRFSAERTGGSVSTLTIQRTQQEDSAVYLCASSSQGGPQPQHFGDGTRLSIL.

V and J are TRBV25-1 and TRBJ2-1; 12 nucleotides agree with TRBD1. Germline CDR1 MGHDK, CDR2 SYGVNS. V shed 8 bases and J 10 bases; nucleotides not matched to a gene: 6. The length of the CDR3 is 13 residues. Written as DNA, the CDR3 is TGTGCCAGCGGGACAGGGGGCGCGGAGGAGCAGTTCTTC. Protein: CASGTGGAEEQFF.

The rearrangement links TRBV11-1 to TRBJ2-3, with D possibly TRBD2 on 6 matching bases. The CDR3 loop spans 20 amino acids. Germline CDR1 is SGHAT and CDR2 is FQDESV (reference sequence). Trimming stripped 5 bases from V and 0 bases from J, with 27 bases between. In DNA form, the CDR3 reads TGTGCCAGCAGCCCCTTTCCAGGTCCCGGGACTGAGAGTAGCACAGATACGCAGTATTTT. Translation gives CASSPFPGPGTESSTDTQYF. Looking up the rest from reference TRBV11-1 and TRBJ2-3 gives the full variable domain: EAEVAQSPRYKITEKSQAVAFWCDPISGHATLYWYRQILGQGPELLVQFQDESVVDDSQLPKDRFSAERLKGVDSTLKIQPAELGDSAMYLCASSPFPGPGTESSTDTQYFGPGTRLTVL.

The chain joins TRBV7-2 to TRBJ2-5, with D possibly matching TRBD2 (6 bases). The tail of the sequence fits TRBJ2-1 better, so the J call may be wrong. The CDR3 contains 11 residues. CDR1 is SGHTA and CDR2 is FQGNSA in the germline V gene. CDR3 loop: CASRLAYEQFF. As DNA, the CDR3 is TGTGCCAGCAGGCTAGCGTATGAGCAGTTCTTC.

The rearrangement uses TRBV9 and TRBJ2-3; 7 bases map to TRBD2. This CDR3 region has 17 residues. Trimming took 0 bases from V and 4 from J; bases not matched to a gene: 11. CDR1 SGDLS and CDR2 YYNGEE come from the germline V gene. The DNA for the CDR3 is TGTGCCAGCAGCGTAGGGGCGGGAGAGGCTCCGGCAGATACGCAGTATTTT. It specifies CASSVGAGEAPADTQYF.

About this clonotype: This may stem from a read error, because a much larger clone lies one nucleotide away. V is TRBV27 and J is TRBJ2-5; maybe TRBD2 (5 bases). This CDR3 spans 14 amino acids. Germline lookup yields CDR1 MNHEY and CDR2 SMNVEV (reference sequence). The DNA for the CDR3 is TGTACCAGCAGTCCTCTAGCCCTGCAAGAGACCCAGTACTTC. Translating it yields CTSSPLALQETQYF.

The chain couples TRBV20-1 to TRBJ2-4; the D gene is possibly TRBD1 (5 bases). The CDR3 loop spans 15 amino acids. The germline V gene has CDR1 DFQATT and CDR2 SNEGSKA (reference sequence). V lost 5 bases, J lost 2 bases, and 16 bases lay in between. CDR3 nucleotide sequence: TGCAGTGCTGCTTCACAGTGGGGCCCCAAAAACATTCAGTACTTC. This encodes CSAASQWGPKNIQYF.

This clonotype was seen a handful of times. CDR3 amino acids: CSARSGGENEQYF. CDR3 sequence (DNA): TGCAGTGCTAGGTCCGGGGGAGAAAACGAGCAGTACTTC. The J gene is TRBJ2-1, the V gene TRBV20-1, with D possibly matching TRBD2 (6 bases). With the DNA end fitting TRBJ2-7 better, the J assignment may be wrong. CDR3 length: 13 amino acids. Germline V gene data show CDR1 as DFQATT and CDR2 as SNEGSKA (reference sequence).

In its sample, this clonotype was seen a few times. The V call is TRBV29-1, the J call TRBJ1-1; D is undetermined. The germline gives CDR1 SQVTM, CDR2 ANQGSEA. V lost 7 bases to trimming and J lost 0 bases, with 9 bases between them. This CDR3 spans 12 amino acids. The CDR3 spells CSGEKLNTEAFF. CDR3 in DNA: TGCAGCGGAGAGAAGCTGAACACTGAAGCTTTCTTT.

The gene calls are TRBV5-6 and TRBJ2-5; D remains ambiguous. The V gene's germline CDR1 is SGHDT and CDR2 YYEEEE. The CDR3 loop spans 12 amino acids. The V and J ends lost 4 bases and 2 bases respectively, with 6 bases between them. CDR3 protein: CASSKVQETQYF. CDR3 bases: TGTGCCAGCAGCAAGGTTCAAGAGACCCAGTACTTC. The entire variable domain, with the rest obtained from reference TRBV5-6 and TRBJ2-5, is as follows: DAGVTQSPTHLIKTRGQQVTLRCSPKSGHDTVSWYQQALGQGPQFIFQYYEEEERQRGNFPDRFSGHQFPNYSSELNVNALLLGDSALYLCASSKVQETQYFGPGTRLLVL.

This clonotype has more than one count but fewer than ten. The chain links TRBV18 to TRBJ2-5; 9 nucleotides line up with TRBD2. Trimming cost V 4 bases and J 0 bases; bases outside gene matches: 6. In germline, CDR1 is KGHSH, CDR2 LQKENI. This CDR3 spans 16 amino acids. This chain's CDR3 is CASSQFVAGDQETQYF. Here the CDR3 DNA reads TGTGCCAGCTCACAGTTTGTAGCGGGGGACCAAGAGACCCAGTACTTC.

This chain connects TRBV3-1 to TRBJ2-3; D gene uncertain. Between the trimmed V and J ends, which lost 7 bases and 0 bases, there was a span of 20 bases. Germline V gene data show CDR1 as LGHDT and CDR2 as YNNKEL (reference sequence). The CDR3 consists of 17 residues. The DNA for the CDR3 is TGTGCCAGCAAAGGTTTAATCGGCGGTACTAGCACAGATACGCAGTATTTT. Translating it yields CASKGLIGGTSTDTQYF.